This is a list of T cell receptor beta chains from one sample in a study of identical twins. TCRdb re-derived calls from the 5' RACE reads in MiXCR, one entry per CDR3 protein. The sample holds 1.5 million or so distinct CDR3 sequences, around 33% seen once. Sequenced input: cord blood. Every receptor here comes from a newborn girl in good health. The CDR3 runs from the conserved cysteine through the conserved F or W. The order of the fields is J gene, V gene, CDR3 protein.

TRBJ1-6	TRBV28	CASSFRDAYNSPLHF
.	TRBV20-1	CSASLGVATEAFF
TRBJ1-2	TRBV18	CASSLRDGSNYGYTF
TRBJ1-1	TRBV13	CASRIRVLNTEAFF
TRBJ2-7	TRBV9	CANGQLYEQYF
TRBJ2-5	TRBV27	CASSLRSSALQETQYF
TRBJ1-4	TRBV28	CASLPQGRVEKLFF
TRBJ2-7	TRBV4-1	CASNQDDRNWSYEQYF
TRBJ1-6	TRBV7-2	CASSLVDRVNSPLHF
.	TRBV7-2	CASSPQAPGGGETQYF
TRBJ1-6	TRBV5-1	CASSRTERDSPLHF
TRBJ2-2	TRBV20-1	CSASDSHPNTGELFF
TRBJ2-7	TRBV28	CASTPGHPYREQYF
TRBJ1-1	TRBV12-3/TRBV12-4	CASSLGQGFTEAFF
TRBJ1-2	TRBV27	CASSPQGAMGGYTF
TRBJ1-1	TRBV18	CASSPRMAEAFF
TRBJ1-5	TRBV7-9	CASSLETFNRPQHF
TRBJ2-1	TRBV5-1	CASGLAGGFNEQFF
TRBJ2-1	TRBV28	CASHRTHNEQFF
TRBJ2-7	TRBV6-6	CASSYSGRKDEQYF
TRBJ2-5	TRBV11-2	CASSLSRLAGEEETQYF
TRBJ2-3	TRBV7-2	CASGAVGGSDTQYF
TRBJ1-6	TRBV7-2	CASSLGGTGGAGGSPLHF
TRBJ2-1	TRBV6-1	CASTLLSGSSYNEQFF
TRBJ1-1	TRBV7-2	CASGLVQGNTEAFF
TRBJ2-3	TRBV3-1	CASSQVRAVPDTQYF
TRBJ2-2	TRBV21-1	CASSRRVCCGLAGGPYTGELFF
.	TRBV12-3/TRBV12-4	CASSSTGASSRYEQYF
TRBJ2-1	TRBV7-2	CASSLVGGGRYNEQFF
TRBJ1-5	TRBV7-2	CASSPHHQPQHF
TRBJ1-6	TRBV28	CASVQGKSPLHF
TRBJ2-1	TRBV12-3/TRBV12-4	CASSLAGLAGHEQFF